This T cell receptor (beta chain) originates from a study of shared clonotypes between healthy human individuals. Cells designated naive CD8 were CD45RO-negative and were positively selected for CCR7, with terminally differentiated effector memory CD45RA+ cells excluded. Notes on this clone: The target antigen is unknown.

Study conclusions and caveats: Blood was the sole source, and tissue repertoires probably differ. In contrast to clonotypes shared by all four donors, non-shared clonotypes had lower generation probabilities. Among the subsets, naive ones generally showed larger estimated richness than memory ones.

TCRdb keeps only in-frame clones here, not all; method: immunoSEQ multiplex PCR. The sample contains about 600,000 clones, roughly 98% of which appear only once. The material sequenced was naive CD8+ T cells sorted from blood. The origin of this receptor is a young man in good health.

The CDR3 spells CASSFARAKTQYF. Written as DNA, the CDR3 is TGTGCCAGCAGTTTCGCCAGGGCGAAGACCCAGTACTTC. J is TRBJ2-5 and V is TRBV28, with D perhaps TRBD1 (5 bases). The CDR3 is 13 residues long. Germline V gives CDR1 MDHEN, CDR2 SYDVKM. V lost 3 bases and J lost 6, with 11 bases in between.